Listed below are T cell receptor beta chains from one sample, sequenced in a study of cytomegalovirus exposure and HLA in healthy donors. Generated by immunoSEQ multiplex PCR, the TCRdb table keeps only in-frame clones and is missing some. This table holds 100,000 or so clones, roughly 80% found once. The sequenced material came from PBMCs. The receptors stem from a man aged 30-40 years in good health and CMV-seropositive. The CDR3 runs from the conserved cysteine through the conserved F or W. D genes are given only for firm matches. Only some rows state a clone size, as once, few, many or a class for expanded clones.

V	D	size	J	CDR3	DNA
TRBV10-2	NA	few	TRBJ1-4	CASSDGGVATNEKLFF	TGCGCCAGCAGTGATGGGGGGGTTGCAACTAATGAAAAACTGTTTTTT
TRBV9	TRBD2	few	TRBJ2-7	CASSEAPTSAYEQYF	TGTGCCAGCAGCGAGGCCCCGACTAGCGCCTACGAGCAGTACTTC
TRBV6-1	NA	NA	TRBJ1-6	CASFETSGSPLHF	TGTGCCAGCTTTGAGACTTCTGGCTCACCCCTCCACTTT
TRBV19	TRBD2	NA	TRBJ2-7	CASSIDLASGEQYF	TGTGCCAGTAGTATAGATTTGGCTAGCGGCGAGCAGTACTTC
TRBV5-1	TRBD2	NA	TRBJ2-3	CASSFLAGGSADTQYF	TGCGCCAGCAGCTTTCTAGCGGGGGGGTCTGCAGATACGCAGTATTTT
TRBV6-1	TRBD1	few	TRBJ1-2	CASSRGHGYTF	TGTGCCAGCAGCAGGGGGCATGGCTACACCTTC
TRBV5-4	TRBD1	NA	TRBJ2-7	CASSLTWGQDGTYEQYF	TGTGCCAGCAGCCTCACCTGGGGACAGGACGGAACCTACGAGCAGTACTTC
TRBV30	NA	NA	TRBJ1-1	CAWSPRTAEAFF	TGTGCCTGGAGTCCTAGGACAGCGGAAGCTTTCTTT
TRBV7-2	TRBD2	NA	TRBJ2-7	CASSLDGLADSYEQYF	TGTGCCAGCAGCCTCGACGGACTAGCGGACTCCTACGAGCAGTACTTC
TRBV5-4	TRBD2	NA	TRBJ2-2	CASSRRTSGGHRDTGELFF	TGTGCCAGCAGCCGAAGGACTAGCGGGGGCCATCGGGACACCGGGGAGCTGTTTTTT
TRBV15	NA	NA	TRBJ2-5	CATSRDLAGVETQYF	TGTGCCACCAGCAGAGATCTAGCAGGGGTAGAGACCCAGTACTTC
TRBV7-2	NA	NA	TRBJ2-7	CASSAVGRGVYEQYF	TGTGCCAGCAGCGCCGTAGGGAGGGGGGTTTACGAGCAGTACTTC
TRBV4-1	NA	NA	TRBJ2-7	CASRPTAHQGSYEQYF	TGCGCCAGCAGACCCACAGCCCACCAGGGGTCCTACGAGCAGTACTTC
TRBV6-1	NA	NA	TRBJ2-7	CATEADSSYEQYF	TGTGCCACCGAAGCGGACAGCTCCTACGAGCAGTACTTC
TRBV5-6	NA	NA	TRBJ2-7	CASSYRREQYF	TGTGCCAGCAGCTACAGACGCGAGCAGTACTTC
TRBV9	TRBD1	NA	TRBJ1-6	CASRRDSSYNSPLHF	TGTGCCAGCAGGCGGGACAGCTCCTATAATTCCCCCCTCCACTTT
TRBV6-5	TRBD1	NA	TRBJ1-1	CATGKQGDTEAFF	TGTGCCACCGGCAAACAGGGGGACACTGAAGCTTTCTTT
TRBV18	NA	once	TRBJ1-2	CASSPSTGVDYGYTF	TGTGCCAGCTCACCCTCCACCGGGGTGGACTATGGCTACACCTTC
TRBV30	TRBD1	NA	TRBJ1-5	CAWRSTGGAFEPQHF	TGTGCCTGGAGGTCTACAGGGGGGGCGTTCGAACCCCAGCATTTT
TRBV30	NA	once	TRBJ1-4	CAWSWTVGEKLFF	TGTGCCTGGAGTTGGACAGTGGGTGAAAAACTGTTTTTT
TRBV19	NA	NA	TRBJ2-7	CASSPTAVRRGGEQYF	TGTGCCAGTAGTCCGACAGCCGTACGGCGAGGGGGCGAGCAGTACTTC
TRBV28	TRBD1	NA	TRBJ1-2	CASSPDRNYGYTF	TGTGCCAGCAGTCCGGACAGGAACTATGGCTACACCTTC